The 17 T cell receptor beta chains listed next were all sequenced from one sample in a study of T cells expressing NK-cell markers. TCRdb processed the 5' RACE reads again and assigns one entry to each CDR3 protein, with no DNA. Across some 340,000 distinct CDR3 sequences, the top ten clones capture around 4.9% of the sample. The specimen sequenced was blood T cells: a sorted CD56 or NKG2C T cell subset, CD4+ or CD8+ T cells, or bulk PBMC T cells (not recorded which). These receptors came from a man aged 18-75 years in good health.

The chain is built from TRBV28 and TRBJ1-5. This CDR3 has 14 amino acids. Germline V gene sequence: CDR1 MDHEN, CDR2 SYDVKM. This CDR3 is CASSLHGPSRPQHF.

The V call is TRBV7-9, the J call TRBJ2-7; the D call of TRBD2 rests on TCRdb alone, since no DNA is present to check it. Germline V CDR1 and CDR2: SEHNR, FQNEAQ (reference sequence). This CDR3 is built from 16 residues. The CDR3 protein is CASSLALAGGPYEQYF.

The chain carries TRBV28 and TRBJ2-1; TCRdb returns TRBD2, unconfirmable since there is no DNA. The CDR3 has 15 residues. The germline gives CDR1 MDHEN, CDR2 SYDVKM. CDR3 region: CASSLRGGTPNEQFF.

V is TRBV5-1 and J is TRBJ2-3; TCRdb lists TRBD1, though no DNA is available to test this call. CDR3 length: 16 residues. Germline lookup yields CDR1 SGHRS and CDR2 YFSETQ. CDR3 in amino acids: CASRSGTGVLADTQYF. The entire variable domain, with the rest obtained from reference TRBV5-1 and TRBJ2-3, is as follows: KAGVTQTPRYLIKTRGQQVTLSCSPISGHRSVSWYQQTPGQGLQFLFEYFSETQRNKGNFPGRFSGRQFSNSRSEMNVSTLELGDSALYLCASRSGTGVLADTQYFGPGTRLTVL.

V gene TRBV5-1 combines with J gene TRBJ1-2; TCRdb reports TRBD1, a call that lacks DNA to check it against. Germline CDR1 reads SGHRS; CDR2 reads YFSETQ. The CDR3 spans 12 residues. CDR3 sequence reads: CASSFGGGGYTF.

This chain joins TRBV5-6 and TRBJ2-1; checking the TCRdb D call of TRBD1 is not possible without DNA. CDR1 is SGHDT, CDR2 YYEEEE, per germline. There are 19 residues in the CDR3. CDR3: CASSLDSRAGGEFHNEQFF.

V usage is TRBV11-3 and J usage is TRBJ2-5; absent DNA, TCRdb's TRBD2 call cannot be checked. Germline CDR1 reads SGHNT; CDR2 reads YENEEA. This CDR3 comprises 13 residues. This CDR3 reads CASSSGLKGTQYF.

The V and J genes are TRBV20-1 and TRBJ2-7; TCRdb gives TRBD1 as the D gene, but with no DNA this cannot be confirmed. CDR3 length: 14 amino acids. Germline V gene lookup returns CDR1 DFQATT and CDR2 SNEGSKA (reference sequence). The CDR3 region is CSARDGAGTYEQYF.

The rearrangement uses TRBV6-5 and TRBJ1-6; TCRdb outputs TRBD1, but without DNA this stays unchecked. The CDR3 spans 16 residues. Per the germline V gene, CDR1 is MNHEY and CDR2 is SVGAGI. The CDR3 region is CASSSGTGWDNSPLHF.

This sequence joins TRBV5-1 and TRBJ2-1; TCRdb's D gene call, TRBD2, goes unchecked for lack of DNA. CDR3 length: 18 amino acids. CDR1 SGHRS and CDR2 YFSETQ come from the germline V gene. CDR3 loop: CASSPTISGGASYNEQFF.

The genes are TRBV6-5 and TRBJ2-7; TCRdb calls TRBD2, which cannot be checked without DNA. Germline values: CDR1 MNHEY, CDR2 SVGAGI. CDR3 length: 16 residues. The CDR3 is CASSYSKGLAGNEQYF.

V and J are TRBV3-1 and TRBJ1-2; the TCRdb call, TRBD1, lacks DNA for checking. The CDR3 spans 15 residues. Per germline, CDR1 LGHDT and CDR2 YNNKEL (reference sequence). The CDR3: CASSQDEAGSYGYTF. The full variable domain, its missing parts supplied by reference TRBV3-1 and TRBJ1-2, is DTAVSQTPKYLVTQMGNDKSIKCEQNLGHDTMYWYKQDSKKFLKIMFSYNNKELIINETVPNRFSPKSPDKAHLNLHINSLELGDSAVYFCASSQDEAGSYGYTFGSGTRLTVV.

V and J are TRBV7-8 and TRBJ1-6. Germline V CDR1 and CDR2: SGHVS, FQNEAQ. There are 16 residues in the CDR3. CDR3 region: CASSLVGGRVRGPLHF. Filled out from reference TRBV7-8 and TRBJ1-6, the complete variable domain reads GAGVSQSPRYKVAKRGQDVALRCDPISGHVSLFWYQQALGQGPEFLTYFQNEAQLDKSGLPSDRFFAERPEGSVSTLKIQRTQQEDSAVYLCASSLVGGRVRGPLHFGNGTRLTVT.

The CDR3 sequence is CASSLWTGSSYNEQFF. The chain recombines TRBV5-4 with TRBJ2-1; TCRdb's D gene call, TRBD1, goes unchecked for lack of DNA. CDR3 size: 16 residues. The germline gives CDR1 SGHNT, CDR2 YYREEE (reference sequence).

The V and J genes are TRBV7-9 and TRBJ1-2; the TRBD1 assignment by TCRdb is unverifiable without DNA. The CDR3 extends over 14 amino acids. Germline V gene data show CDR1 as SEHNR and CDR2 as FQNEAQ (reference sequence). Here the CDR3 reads CASTITGFDYGYTF.

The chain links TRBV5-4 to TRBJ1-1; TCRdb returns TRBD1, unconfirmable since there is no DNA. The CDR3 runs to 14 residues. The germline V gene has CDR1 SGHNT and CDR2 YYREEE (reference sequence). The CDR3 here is CASSSSTGDPEAFF.

The CDR3 region is CSARDLRQSYEQYF. V and J are TRBV20-1 and TRBJ2-7; TCRdb picks TRBD1, but there is no DNA to check that call. The germline CDR1 and CDR2 sequences are DFQATT and SNEGSKA (reference sequence). The CDR3 loop spans 14 amino acids.